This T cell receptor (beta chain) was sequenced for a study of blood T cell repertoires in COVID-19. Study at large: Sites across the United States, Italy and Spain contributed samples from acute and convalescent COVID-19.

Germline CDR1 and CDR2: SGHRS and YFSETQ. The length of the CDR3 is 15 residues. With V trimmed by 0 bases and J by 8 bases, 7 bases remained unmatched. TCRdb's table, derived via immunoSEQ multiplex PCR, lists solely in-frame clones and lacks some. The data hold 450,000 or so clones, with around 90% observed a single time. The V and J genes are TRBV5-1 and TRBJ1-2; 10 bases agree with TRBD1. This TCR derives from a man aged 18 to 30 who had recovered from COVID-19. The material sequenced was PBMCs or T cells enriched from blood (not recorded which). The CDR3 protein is CASSLAGQGLVGYTF. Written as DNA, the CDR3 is TGCGCCAGCAGCTTGGCGGGACAGGGGCTCGTCGGCTACACCTTC.